This TCR beta chain is drawn from a study of technical replicates of blood from a handful of donors. Data came from immunoSEQ multiplex PCR; TCRdb stores just in-frame clones and leaves some out. The sample includes over 55,000 clones, roughly 89% of them seen just once. The ends were cut back, 1 base at V and 6 bases at J, with 4 bases in the middle. CDR3 length equals 13 residues. In germline, CDR1 is SGHAT, CDR2 FQNNGV. This chain joins TRBV11-2 and TRBJ1-6; D not certain. The TCR comes from a human donor in good health. Some clones in this sample may be carry-over from other donors' samples. Sequences were obtained from PBMCs. CDR3 bases: TGTGCCAGCAGCTTAGGGCCTAATTCACCCCTCCACTTT. Protein product: CASSLGPNSPLHF.